Following are 29 T cell receptor beta chains from one sample sequenced in a study of tumor-infiltrating lymphocytes in primary liver carcinoma. Unsorted whole blood yielded the blood RNA, and germline DNA was also extracted. Total RNA amounting to approximately 460 ng was the source from which TCR beta cDNA was made with a constant-region primer. Three rounds of nested multiplex PCR with slightly modified ARM-PCR produced TCR beta libraries. Two initial PCR rounds of about 9 cycles each paired TRBV1-TRBV30 forward primers with a C-beta reverse primer. TCRdb analysed the multiplex PCR reads with MiXCR anew, one entry per CDR3 protein. The sample carries 300,000 to 400,000 distinct CDR3 sequences, 65% recorded once. The specimen sequenced was peripheral blood. These receptors were collected from a man aged 40-50 years with primary liver carcinoma and hepatitis B virus infection.

This chain uses TRBV11-2 with TRBJ2-6; 9 bases map to TRBD2. CDR3 size: 16 residues. J lost 9 bases, V lost 3 bases, and 9 bases had no gene match. Germline V CDR1 and CDR2: SGHAT, FQNNGV. The CDR3 loop reads CASSFSGSSGLNVLTF. CDR3 coding DNA: TGTGCCAGCAGCTTTAGCGGGAGCTCTGGGCTCAACGTCCTGACTTTC.

The rearrangement links TRBV5-4 to TRBJ2-1; 7 nucleotides line up with TRBD1. CDR1 and CDR2 (germline): SGHNT, YYREEE (reference sequence). The CDR3 has 15 residues. Losses at the gene ends were 4 bases for V and 5 bases for J; bases not matched to a gene: 9. The CDR3 spells CASSPRQGSDNEQFF. CDR3 DNA sequence: TGTGCCAGCAGCCCTAGACAGGGATCTGACAATGAGCAGTTCTTC.

The chain is built from TRBV29-1 and TRBJ1-5, with D unresolved. Germline V gene sequence: CDR1 SQVTM, CDR2 ANQGSEA. Deletions cut 3 bases from V and 6 bases from J, with 12 bases between. The CDR3 contains 13 residues. CDR3 sequence: CSVDGGLGQPQHF. The CDR3 DNA reads as TGCAGCGTTGATGGAGGGCTTGGTCAGCCCCAGCATTTT.

Remarks on this clonotype: This could be a read error, since a much larger clone is one nucleotide away. The chain recombines TRBV6-6 with TRBJ2-1; D gene unclear. CDR3 size: 11 residues. Per germline, CDR1 MNHNY and CDR2 SVGAGI (reference sequence). Here the CDR3 DNA reads TGTGCCAGTCAAACCCAGGATGAGCGGTTCTTC. Protein product: CASQTQDERFF.

The rearrangement joins TRBV5-4 to TRBJ1-2; D is unclear. This CDR3 is built from 12 residues. Germline CDR1 SGHNT, CDR2 YYREEE (reference sequence). The V and J ends lost 4 bases and 4 bases respectively, with 8 bases between them. Here the CDR3 reads CASSAVTYGYTF. CDR3 coding DNA: TGTGCCAGCAGCGCGGTAACCTATGGCTACACCTTC.

This chain links TRBV28 with TRBJ2-3; 8 bases fit TRBD2. The CDR3 covers 14 residues. Germline V gene data show CDR1 as MDHEN and CDR2 as SYDVKM. Trimming took 10 bases from V and 5 from J; bases not matched to a gene: 11. DNA of the CDR3: TGTGCCACCAATCAAGCGGGAGTGGGAGATACGCAGTATTTT. This gives the protein CATNQAGVGDTQYF.

In this sample, this clonotype turned up once. The junction shows a germline mismatch at one end, possibly a read error. The genes are TRBV12-3 or TRBV12-4 and TRBJ2-2, with D perhaps TRBD2 (5 bases). The CDR3 covers 16 residues. CDR3 sequence reads: CASSPRRRTVTGDLFF. DNA for the CDR3: TGTGCCAGCAGTCCCCGGCGGCGGACGGTCACCGGGGATCTGTTTTTT.

This clonotype occurred many times. In DNA, the CDR3 is TGCAGCGTTGAAGTACAGAGGGGAACTGAAGCTTTCTTT. This encodes CSVEVQRGTEAFF. J is TRBJ1-1 and V is TRBV29-1, with D maybe TRBD1 (5 bases). With 1 base removed from V and 5 bases from J, the gap between germline ends came to 11 bases. The germline V gene encodes CDR1 SQVTM and CDR2 ANQGSEA. The CDR3 length is 13 residues.

In the case of this clonotype: An end of the junction differs from the germline gene, which may be a read error. The rearrangement links TRBV30 to TRBJ1-1; 8 positions agree with TRBD1. The germline gives CDR1 GTSNPN, CDR2 SVGIG (reference sequence). The CDR3 runs 14 residues. CDR3 DNA sequence: TGTACCTGGTCAACGACAGGGGAGAACACTGAAGCTTTCTTT. It yields the protein CTWSTTGENTEAFF.

This clonotype was observed many times. This rearrangement joins TRBV6-1 to TRBJ1-1, with 8 nucleotides matching TRBD1. The CDR3 runs to 14 residues. CDR1 and CDR2 from the germline V gene are MNHNS and SASEGT. V lost 10 bases to trimming and J lost 5 bases; unmatched junction nucleotides: 12. This CDR3 reads CANGQGTVWTEAFF. For the CDR3, the DNA is TGTGCCAACGGACAGGGAACGGTATGGACTGAAGCTTTCTTT.

Comment on this clonotype: It may be a read error: a sequence one base away is much more abundant. CDR3 bases: TGCAGCGTCGGGGGACTAGCGGGAGCGGGAGGGCAGTTCTTC. Amino acid sequence: CSVGGLAGAGGQFF. The V and J genes are TRBV29-1 and TRBJ2-1; the match to TRBD2 covers 14 bases. Trimming at V came to 6 bases and at J to 12 bases, leaving 10 bases not matched to a gene. The germline V gene has CDR1 SQVTM and CDR2 ANQGSEA. CDR3 size: 14 residues.

With respect to this clonotype: This likely comes from a read error, as the CDR3 has no conserved phenylalanine or tryptophan at its end. The DNA is omitted, as the CDR3 cannot be located on it reliably, and the CDR3 follows TCRdb's listing. This sequence joins TRBV29-1 and TRBJ1-1; the table names TRBD1, a call not compared with the DNA. The CDR3 spans 12 residues, counting both ends. Germline V gene data show CDR1 as SQVTM and CDR2 as ANQGSEA. The chain's CDR3 is CSVESGVTEASI.

The table lists this clonotype with a few counts. V is TRBV28 and J is TRBJ1-1, with 11 bases that match TRBD1. V lost 2 bases and J lost 10; bases outside the gene matches: 9. The V gene's germline CDR1 is MDHEN and CDR2 SYDVKM. The CDR3 loop spans 15 amino acids. CDR3 sequence reads: CASSLPGQGVRRAFF. DNA of the CDR3: TGTGCCAGCAGTTTACCGGGACAGGGGGTGAGGAGAGCTTTCTTT.

A note on this clonotype: A much larger clone is a single base away; this may be a read error. The genes are TRBV4-1 and TRBJ2-7; D is ambiguous. This CDR3 has 15 amino acids. Germline values: CDR1 MGHRA, CDR2 YSYEKL. CDR3 sequence: CASTQVVGSSYEQYF. CDR3 coding DNA: TGCGCCAGCACCCAAGTGGTCGGCAGCTCCTACGAGCAGTACTTC.

Details on this clonotype: One base away lies a much larger clone, so this may be a sequencing read error. This sequence joins TRBV4-3 and TRBJ2-3, with no clear D. The CDR3 is made up of 15 amino acids. The germline gives CDR1 LGHNA, CDR2 YSLEER. V was cut by 0 bases and J by 7 bases, with 14 bases left in between. The CDR3 sequence: CASSQDLTSWNTQYF. CDR3 bases: TGCGCCAGCAGCCAAGATCTGACGTCTTGGAATACGCAGTATTTT.

Comment on this clonotype: A read error may account for a junction end that differs from germline. J is TRBJ2-1 and V is TRBV11-3, with D tentatively TRBD1 (6 bases). The CDR3 consists of 15 residues. The germline gives CDR1 SGHNT, CDR2 YENEEA. For the CDR3, the DNA is TGTACCAGCAGCTTAGGTGGGAAAGGGACACATGAGCAGTTCTTC. It specifies CTSSLGGKGTHEQFF. Supplemented by reference TRBV11-3 and TRBJ2-1, the full variable domain reads EAGVVQSPRYKIIEKKQPVAFWCNPISGHNTLYWYLQNLGQGPELLIRYENEEAVDDSQLPKDRFSAERLKGVDSTLKIQPAELGDSAVYLCTSSLGGKGTHEQFFGPGTRLTVL.

To note about this clonotype: At one end, the junction sequence differs from germline, possibly due to a read error. The V and J genes are TRBV6-1 and TRBJ1-5, with 9 bases that match TRBD1. The CDR3 has 15 residues. CDR1 is MNHNS and CDR2 is SASEGT in the germline V gene. The CDR3 reads CTSSLALGQGRPQHF. In DNA form, the CDR3 reads TGTACCAGCAGCCTAGCCCTGGGACAGGGCCGGCCCCAGCATTTT.

This clonotype was counted at least ten times. The rearrangement links TRBV11-2 to TRBJ2-7; D uncertain. Germline loops: CDR1 SGHAT, CDR2 FQNNGV. The CDR3 runs to 11 residues. The ends were cut back, 8 bases at V and 1 base at J, with 6 bases in the middle. The CDR3 nucleotides are TGTGCCAGCGGAAGGTCCTACGAGCAGTACTTC. Translation gives CASGRSYEQYF.

Worth noting for this clonotype: It may be a read error: a sequence one base away is much more abundant. The conserved phenylalanine or tryptophan normally closing the CDR3 is absent here, so this likely arose from a read error. The chain employs TRBV6-2 or TRBV6-3 and TRBJ2-2, with 8 bases lining up with TRBD1. This CDR3 contains 14 residues. The V and J ends lost 7 bases and 6 bases, in that order; junction bases with no gene match: 7. Per the germline V gene, CDR1 is MNHEY and CDR2 is SVGEGT. The CDR3 sequence: CASKDRGEPGELFL. The CDR3 coding sequence is TGTGCCAGCAAAGACAGGGGTGAACCCGGGGAGCTGTTTTTG.

As for this clonotype: One junction end disagrees with the germline gene, perhaps due to a read error. The chain is built from TRBV5-1 and TRBJ1-1; 7 positions match TRBD1. Germline CDR1 SGHRS, CDR2 YFSETQ. The CDR3 loop spans 15 amino acids. The CDR3 loop is CASSPGQIATAESFF. As DNA, the CDR3 is TGCGCCAGCAGCCCGGGACAGATTGCAACGGCTGAATCTTTCTTT.

A remark on this clonotype: It may be a read error: a sequence one base away is much more abundant. The chain links TRBV6-2 or TRBV6-3 to TRBJ2-7; D unresolved. The CDR3 length is 15 residues. Germline V gene lookup returns CDR1 MNHEY and CDR2 SVGEGT. V was clipped by 6 bases and J by 0 bases, with 15 bases between them. Here the CDR3 DNA reads TGTGCCAGCAGCCGGGCTATCGGCAGCTCCTACGAGCAGTACTTC. Translating it yields CASSRAIGSSYEQYF.

In its sample, this clonotype was seen many times. The chain combines TRBV29-1 with TRBJ1-2; 7 bases match TRBD1. J gave up 0 bases and V 4 bases, and 5 bases lay outside the gene matches. Germline V gene sequence: CDR1 SQVTM, CDR2 ANQGSEA. This CDR3 has 14 amino acids. As DNA, the CDR3 is TGCAGCGTTGGTCGGGACAGTTCTAACTATGGCTACACCTTC. Translation: CSVGRDSSNYGYTF.

About this clonotype: The junction does not match germline at one end; this may be a read error. The chain has TRBV12-3 or TRBV12-4 and TRBJ2-2; D gene ambiguous. The CDR3 contains 16 residues. CDR3 in amino acids: CASSFFPFGSTRELFF. In DNA form, the CDR3 reads TGTGCCAGCAGTTTTTTTCCCTTCGGAAGCACCAGGGAGCTGTTTTTT.

The rearrangement links TRBV25-1 to TRBJ1-2; 7 bases match TRBD1. Germline-derived CDR1 and CDR2 are MGHDK and SYGVNS. The J segment lost 8 bases and the V segment lost 5 bases, leaving 23 bases of the junction unmatched. This CDR3 has 18 residues. DNA for the CDR3: TGTGCCAGCAGTCGAACCTGGGACAGCGATGGAGGAGTGGAGGGCTACACCTTC. It is translated as CASSRTWDSDGGVEGYTF.

The rearrangement links TRBV28 to TRBJ1-1, with TRBD1 matching 7 bases. The CDR3 is made up of 14 amino acids. Germline lookup yields CDR1 MDHEN and CDR2 SYDVKM. Losses at the gene ends were 6 bases for V and 11 bases for J; bases not matched to a gene: 15. In nucleotides, the CDR3 is TGTGCCAGCAGCCTATTTATCCAGGGGGGTGAGGCTTTCTTT. Translation: CASSLFIQGGEAFF.

This clonotype appeared a single time. With a much larger clone just one base away, this may be a read error. The chain combines TRBV29-1 with TRBJ2-2, with D unclear. Looked up from germline, CDR1 is SQVTM and CDR2 is ANQGSEA. There are 13 residues in the CDR3. CDR3 DNA: TGCAGCGTTGAGGAAGGGAACATCGGGGAGCTGTTTTTT. This sequence encodes CSVEEGNIGELFF.

Remarks on this clonotype: One end of the junction does not line up with germline, which may come from a read error. CDR3 bases: TGTGTCAGCAGCTTGACGGGACAGGATCTCTACGAACAGTACTTC. Protein sequence: CVSSLTGQDLYEQYF. The V gene is TRBV5-4, the J gene TRBJ2-7; 8 bases align to TRBD1. Germline values: CDR1 SGHNT, CDR2 YYREEE (reference sequence). The CDR3 consists of 15 residues.

Details on this clonotype: One end of the junction varies from germline; a read error may be responsible. This chain uses TRBV4-1 with TRBJ2-1, with D perhaps given as TRBD1 or TRBD2 (5 bases each). CDR1 and CDR2 (germline): MGHRA, YSYEKL. The CDR3 extends over 19 amino acids. CDR3 amino acids: CASSLLPGLVGSSYNEQLF. The CDR3, as DNA: TGCGCCAGCAGCCTCCTACCAGGGCTAGTGGGGAGCTCCTACAATGAGCAGCTCTTC.

A word on this clonotype: This may come from a read error, since a much larger clone is one base off. V gene TRBV6-1 combines with J gene TRBJ1-1; no clear D gene. The V end was cut by 6 bases, the J end by 1 base, with 12 bases between. The CDR3 length is 14 residues. Germline V gene lookup returns CDR1 MNHNS and CDR2 SASEGT. CDR3 residues: CASRWGRGNTEAFF. The CDR3 DNA reads as TGTGCCAGCAGATGGGGAAGAGGGAACACTGAAGCTTTCTTT.